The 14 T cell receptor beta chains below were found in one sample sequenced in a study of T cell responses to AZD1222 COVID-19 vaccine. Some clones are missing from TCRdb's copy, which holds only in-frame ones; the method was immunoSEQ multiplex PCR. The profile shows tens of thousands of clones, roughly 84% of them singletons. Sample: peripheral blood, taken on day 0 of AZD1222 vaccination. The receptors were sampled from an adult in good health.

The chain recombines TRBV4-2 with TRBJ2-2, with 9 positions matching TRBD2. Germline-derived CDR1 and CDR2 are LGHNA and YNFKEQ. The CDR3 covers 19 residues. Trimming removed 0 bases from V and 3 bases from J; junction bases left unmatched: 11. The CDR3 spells CASSQELAGGLSDTGELFF. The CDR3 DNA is TGTGCCAGCAGCCAAGAACTCGCGGGGGGGCTTTCGGACACCGGGGAGCTGTTTTTT.

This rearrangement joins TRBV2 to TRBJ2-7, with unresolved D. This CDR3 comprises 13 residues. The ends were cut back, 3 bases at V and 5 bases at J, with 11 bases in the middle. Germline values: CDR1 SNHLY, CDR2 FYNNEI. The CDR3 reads CASSEIRHNEQYF. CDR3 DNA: TGTGCCAGCAGTGAGATCCGACACAACGAGCAGTACTTC.

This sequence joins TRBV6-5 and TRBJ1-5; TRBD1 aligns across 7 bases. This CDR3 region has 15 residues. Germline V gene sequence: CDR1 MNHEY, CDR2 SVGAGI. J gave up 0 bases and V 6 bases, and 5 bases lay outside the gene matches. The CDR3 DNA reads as TGTGCCAGCAGCCCAGGGACAGCTAGCAATCAGCCCCAGCATTTT. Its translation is CASSPGTASNQPQHF.

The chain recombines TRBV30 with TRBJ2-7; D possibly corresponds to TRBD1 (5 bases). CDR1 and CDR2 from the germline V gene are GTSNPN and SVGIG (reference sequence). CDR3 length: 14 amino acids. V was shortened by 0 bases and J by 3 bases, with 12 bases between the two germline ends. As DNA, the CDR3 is TGTGCCTGGAGTGTAGGTAGGGGTGGCTACGAGCAGTACTTC. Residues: CAWSVGRGGYEQYF.

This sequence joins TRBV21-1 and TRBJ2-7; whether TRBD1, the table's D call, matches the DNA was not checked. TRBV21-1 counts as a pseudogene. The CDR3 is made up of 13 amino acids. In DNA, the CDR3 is TGTGCCAGCAGAGAACAGGAGACCCTCGAGCAGTACTTC. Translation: CASREQETLEQYF.

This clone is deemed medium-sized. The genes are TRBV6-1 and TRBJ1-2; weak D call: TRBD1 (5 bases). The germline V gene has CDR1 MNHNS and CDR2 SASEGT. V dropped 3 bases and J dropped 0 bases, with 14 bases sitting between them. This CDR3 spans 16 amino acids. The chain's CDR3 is CASSESVWDANYGYTF. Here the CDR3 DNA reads TGTGCCAGCAGTGAGTCGGTGTGGGACGCTAACTATGGCTACACCTTC.

The chain's CDR3 is CASSSHQQFLTEAFF. As DNA, the CDR3 is TGTGCCAGCAGCTCCCACCAACAGTTCCTCACTGAAGCTTTCTTT. The chain links TRBV11-2 to TRBJ1-1; D is unresolved. The CDR3 spans 15 residues. V lost 4 bases to trimming and J lost 4 bases, with 16 bases between them. Germline V lookup: CDR1 SGHAT, CDR2 FQNNGV.

The CDR3 loop reads CASSTSLGTASTTSSGANVLTF. The CDR3, as DNA: TGTGCCAGTAGTACCTCCCTAGGGACAGCCAGTACGACCAGCTCTGGGGCCAACGTCCTGACTTTC. The chain combines TRBV19 with TRBJ2-6; 7 bases line up with TRBD1. The CDR3 has 22 residues. Germline CDR1 is LNHDA and CDR2 is SQIVND (reference sequence). Trimming removed 4 bases from V and 0 bases from J; junction bases left unmatched: 21.

Here the CDR3 reads CASSQPTAGHNEQFF. Written as DNA, the CDR3 is TGCGCCAGCAGCCAGCCAACTGCGGGGCACAATGAGCAGTTCTTC. The genes are TRBV4-1 and TRBJ2-1; maybe TRBD2 (6 bases). V dropped 3 bases and J dropped 5 bases, with 14 bases sitting between them. The germline V gene encodes CDR1 MGHRA and CDR2 YSYEKL. This CDR3 spans 15 amino acids.

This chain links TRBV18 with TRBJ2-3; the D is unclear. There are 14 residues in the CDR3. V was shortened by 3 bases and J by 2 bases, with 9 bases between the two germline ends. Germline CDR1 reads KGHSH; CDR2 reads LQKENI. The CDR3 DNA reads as TGTGCCAGCTCACCCACGCGGAACACAGATACGCAGTATTTT. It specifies CASSPTRNTDTQYF.

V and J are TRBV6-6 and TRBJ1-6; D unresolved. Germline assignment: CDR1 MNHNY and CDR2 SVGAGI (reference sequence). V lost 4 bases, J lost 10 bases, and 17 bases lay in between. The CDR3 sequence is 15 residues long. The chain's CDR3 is CASSSGPGSESPLHF. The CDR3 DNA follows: TGTGCCAGCAGTTCCGGGCCCGGGAGTGAATCACCCCTCCACTTT.

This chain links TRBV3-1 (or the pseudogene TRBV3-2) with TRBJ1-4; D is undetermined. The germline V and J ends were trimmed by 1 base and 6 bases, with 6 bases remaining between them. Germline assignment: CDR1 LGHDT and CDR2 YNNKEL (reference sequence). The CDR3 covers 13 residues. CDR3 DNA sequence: TGTGCCAGCAGCCAAGGCCCATATGAAAAACTGTTTTTT. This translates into CASSQGPYEKLFF.

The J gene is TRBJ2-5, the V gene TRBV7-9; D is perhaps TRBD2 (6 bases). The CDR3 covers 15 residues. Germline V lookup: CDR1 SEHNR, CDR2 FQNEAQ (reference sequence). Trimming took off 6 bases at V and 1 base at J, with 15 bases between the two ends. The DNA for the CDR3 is TGTGCCAGCAGGTTTCTACTAGCACCCCAAGAGACCCAGTACTTC. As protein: CASRFLLAPQETQYF.

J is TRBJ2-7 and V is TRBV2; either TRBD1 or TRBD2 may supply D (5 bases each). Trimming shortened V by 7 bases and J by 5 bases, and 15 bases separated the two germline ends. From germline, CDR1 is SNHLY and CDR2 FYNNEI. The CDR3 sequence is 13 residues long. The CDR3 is CASNPGPSHEQYF. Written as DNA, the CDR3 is TGTGCCAGCAACCCGGGGCCAAGTCACGAGCAGTACTTC.